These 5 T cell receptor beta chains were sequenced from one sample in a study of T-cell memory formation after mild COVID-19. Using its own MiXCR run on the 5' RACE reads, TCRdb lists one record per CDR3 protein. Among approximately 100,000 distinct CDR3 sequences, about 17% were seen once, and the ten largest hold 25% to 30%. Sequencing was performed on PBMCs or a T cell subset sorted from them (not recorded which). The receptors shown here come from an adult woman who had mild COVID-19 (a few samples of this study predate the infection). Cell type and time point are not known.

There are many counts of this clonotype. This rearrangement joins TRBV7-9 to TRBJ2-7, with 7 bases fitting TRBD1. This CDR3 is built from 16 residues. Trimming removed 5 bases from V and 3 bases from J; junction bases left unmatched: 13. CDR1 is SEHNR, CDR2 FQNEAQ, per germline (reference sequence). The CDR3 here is CASSPKGTVKHYEQYF. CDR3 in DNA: TGTGCCAGCAGCCCAAAAGGGACAGTGAAACACTACGAGCAGTACTTC.

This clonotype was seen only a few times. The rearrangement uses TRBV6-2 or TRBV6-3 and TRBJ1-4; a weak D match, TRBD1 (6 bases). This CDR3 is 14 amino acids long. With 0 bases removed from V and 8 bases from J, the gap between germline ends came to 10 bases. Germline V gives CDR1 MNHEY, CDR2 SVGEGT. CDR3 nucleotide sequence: TGTGCCAGCAGTTACTCAATCGGGGGCGAAAAACTGTTTTTT. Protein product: CASSYSIGGEKLFF.

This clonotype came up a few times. CDR3 sequence reads: CASRSGLAGGKIRETQYF. The CDR3 region has the DNA TGTGCCAGCAGATCGGGACTAGCGGGAGGGAAAATTAGGGAGACCCAGTACTTC. The J gene is TRBJ2-5, the V gene TRBV6-5; 16 positions agree with TRBD2. Germline loops: CDR1 MNHEY, CDR2 SVGAGI. The CDR3 is made up of 18 amino acids. Trimming removed 6 bases from V and 5 bases from J; junction bases left unmatched: 12.

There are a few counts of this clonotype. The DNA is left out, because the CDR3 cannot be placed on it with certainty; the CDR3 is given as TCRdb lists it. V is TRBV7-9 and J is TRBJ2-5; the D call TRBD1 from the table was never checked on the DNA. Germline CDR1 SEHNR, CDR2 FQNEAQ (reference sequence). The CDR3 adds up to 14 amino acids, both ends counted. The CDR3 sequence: CASSFGPGEETQYF.

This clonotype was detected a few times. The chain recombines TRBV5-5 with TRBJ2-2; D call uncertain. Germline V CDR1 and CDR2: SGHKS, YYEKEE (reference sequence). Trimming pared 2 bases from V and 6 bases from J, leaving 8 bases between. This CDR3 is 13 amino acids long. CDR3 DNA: TGTGCCAGCAGCTTAGGATTATCCGGGGAGCTGTTTTTT. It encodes CASSLGLSGELFF.